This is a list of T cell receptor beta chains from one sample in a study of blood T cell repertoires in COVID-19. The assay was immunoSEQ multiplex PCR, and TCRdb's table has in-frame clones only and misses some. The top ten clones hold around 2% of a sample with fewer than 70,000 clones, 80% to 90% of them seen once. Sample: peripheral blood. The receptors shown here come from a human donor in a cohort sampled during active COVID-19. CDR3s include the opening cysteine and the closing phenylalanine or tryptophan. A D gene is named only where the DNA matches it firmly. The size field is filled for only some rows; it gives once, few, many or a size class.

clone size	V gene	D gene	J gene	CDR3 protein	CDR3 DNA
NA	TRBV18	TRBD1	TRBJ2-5	CASSPSDRGGKTQYF	TGTGCCAGCTCACCCTCGGACAGGGGGGGAAAGACCCAGTACTTC
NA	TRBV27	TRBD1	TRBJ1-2	CASSLRSQGARGYGYTF	TGTGCCAGCAGTTTAAGGAGTCAGGGGGCGCGAGGCTATGGCTACACCTTC
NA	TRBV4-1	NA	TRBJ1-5	CASSQGAPNQPQHF	TGCGCCAGCAGCCAAGGGGCGCCGAATCAGCCCCAGCATTTT
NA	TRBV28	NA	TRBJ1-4	CASSSSGRGGNEKLFF	TGTGCCAGCAGTTCCAGTGGCCGGGGGGGTAATGAAAAACTGTTTTTT
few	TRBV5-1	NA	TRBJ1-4	CASSLARATNEKLFF	TGCGCCAGCAGCTTGGCCCGGGCAACTAATGAAAAACTGTTTTTT
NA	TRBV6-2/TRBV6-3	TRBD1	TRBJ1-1	CASSYGQGIGSEAFF	TGTGCCAGCAGTTACGGACAGGGGATTGGCTCTGAAGCTTTCTTT
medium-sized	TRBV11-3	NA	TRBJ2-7	CASSLSPTSYEQYF	TGTGCCAGCAGCTTGAGTCCAACTTCCTACGAGCAGTACTTC
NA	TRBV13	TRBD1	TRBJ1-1	CASSLTGEAFF	TGTGCCAGCAGCCTGACAGGGGAAGCTTTCTTT
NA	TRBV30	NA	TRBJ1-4	CAWSSGEKLFF	TGTGCCTGGAGTAGCGGGGAAAAACTGTTTTTT
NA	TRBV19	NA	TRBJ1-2	CASSIIRNGGYGYTF	TGTGCCAGTAGTATAATCAGGAACGGAGGCTATGGCTACACCTTC
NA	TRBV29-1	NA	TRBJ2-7	CSVSDPYEQYF	TGCAGCGTCAGCGATCCCTACGAGCAGTACTTC
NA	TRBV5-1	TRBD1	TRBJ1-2	CASSRGAGGDGYTF	TGCGCCAGCAGCCGCGGGGCAGGGGGCGATGGCTACACCTTC
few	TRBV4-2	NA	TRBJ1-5	CASSQDQGNSNQPQHF	TGTGCCAGCAGCCAAGATCAGGGAAATAGCAATCAGCCCCAGCATTTT
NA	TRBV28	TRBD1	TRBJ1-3	CASSLAGGGNTIYF	TGTGCCAGCAGTTTGGCAGGGGGAGGAAACACCATATATTTT
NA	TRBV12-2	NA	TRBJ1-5	CASRLGWQGAPVSNQPQHF	TGTGCAAGTCGCTTGGGGTGGCAGGGGGCCCCCGTTAGCAATCAGCCCCAGCATTTT
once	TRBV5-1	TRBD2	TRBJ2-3	CASSRLPTSGRAVRASDTQYF	TGCGCCAGCAGCAGACTACCCACTAGCGGGAGGGCCGTTCGAGCGTCAGATACGCAGTATTTT
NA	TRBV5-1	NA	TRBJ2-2	CASSSDRNLGELFF	TGCGCCAGCAGCTCGGACAGAAACCTAGGGGAGCTGTTTTTT
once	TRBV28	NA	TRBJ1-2	CAVGHINYGYTF	TGTGCCGTCGGACATATCAACTATGGCTACACCTTC
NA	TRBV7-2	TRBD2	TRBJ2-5	CASSLGGGQETQYF	TGTGCCAGCAGCTTAGGCGGGGGGCAAGAGACCCAGTACTTC
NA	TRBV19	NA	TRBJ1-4	CASSMSMTGNEKLFF	TGTGCCAGTAGTATGAGCATGACTGGAAATGAAAAACTGTTTTTT
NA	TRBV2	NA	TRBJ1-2	CASSESSGRGNYGYTF	TGTGCCAGCAGTGAATCCTCAGGTCGGGGGAACTATGGCTACACCTTC
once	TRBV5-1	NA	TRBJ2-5	CASSLGGGQETQYF	TGCGCCAGCAGCTTAGGGGGGGGCCAGGAGACCCAGTACTTC
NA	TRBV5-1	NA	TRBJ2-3	CASSLVPGAGTDTQYF	TGCGCCAGCAGCTTGGTCCCAGGGGCGGGCACAGATACGCAGTATTTT
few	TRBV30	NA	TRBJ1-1	CAWSGQLNTEAFF	TGTGCCTGGAGTGGACAGCTAAACACTGAAGCTTTCTTT
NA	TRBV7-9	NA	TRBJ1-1	CASSSQGWGTEAFF	TGTGCCAGCAGCTCCCAGGGATGGGGCACTGAAGCTTTCTTT
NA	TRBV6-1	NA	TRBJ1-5	CASSEQAGLQPQHF	TGTGCCAGCAGTGAACAAGCGGGCCTTCAGCCCCAGCATTTT
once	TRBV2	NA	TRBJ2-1	CASSEQRRDEQFF	TGTGCCAGCAGTGAACAGCGTCGGGATGAGCAGTTCTTC
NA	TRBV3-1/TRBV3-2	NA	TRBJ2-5	CASSQVQVLETQYF	TGTGCCAGCAGCCAAGTGCAGGTTTTGGAGACCCAGTACTTC
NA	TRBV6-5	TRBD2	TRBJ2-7	CASSYFASGGSYEQYF	TGTGCCAGCAGTTATTTTGCTAGCGGGGGGTCCTACGAGCAGTACTTC
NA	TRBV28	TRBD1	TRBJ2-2	CASRGTGAIAGELFF	TGTGCCAGCAGGGGGACAGGGGCTATCGCCGGGGAGCTGTTTTTT
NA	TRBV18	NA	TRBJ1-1	CASSPPKGPLNTEAFF	TGTGCCAGCTCACCACCGAAGGGGCCCCTGAACACTGAAGCTTTCTTT
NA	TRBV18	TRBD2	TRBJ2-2	CASSPALAGGNTGELFF	TGTGCCAGCTCGCCCGCCCTCGCGGGGGGGAACACCGGGGAGCTGTTTTTT
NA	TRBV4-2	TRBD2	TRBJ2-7	CASSQERGAYEQYF	TGTGCCAGCAGCCAAGAGCGGGGGGCCTACGAGCAGTACTTC
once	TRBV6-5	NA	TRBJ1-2	CASSPQTALYGYTF	TGTGCCAGCAGTCCTCAGACAGCTCTCTATGGCTACACCTTC
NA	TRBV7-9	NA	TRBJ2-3	CASSLYTDTQYF	TGTGCCAGCAGCCTATACACAGATACGCAGTATTTT
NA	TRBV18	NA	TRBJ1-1	CASSPPSRASTEAFF	TGTGCCAGCTCACCACCGAGCAGGGCGAGCACTGAAGCTTTCTTT
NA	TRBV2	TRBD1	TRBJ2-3	CASRIGQAPTDTQYF	TGTGCCAGCAGGATAGGACAGGCGCCCACAGATACGCAGTATTTT
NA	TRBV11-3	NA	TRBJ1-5	CASSLGRVRGNQPQHF	TGTGCCAGCAGCTTAGGTCGGGTCAGGGGCAATCAGCCCCAGCATTTT
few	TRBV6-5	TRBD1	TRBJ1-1	CASRVLDRGLAFF	TGTGCCAGCAGGGTCTTAGACAGGGGCCTGGCTTTCTTT
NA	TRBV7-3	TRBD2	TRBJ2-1	CASSLGAGGAYNEQFF	TGTGCCAGCAGCTTAGGGGCGGGAGGCGCCTACAATGAGCAGTTCTTC
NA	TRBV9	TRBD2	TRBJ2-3	CASSGLAGTQYF	TGTGCCAGCAGCGGCTTAGCGGGGACGCAGTATTTT
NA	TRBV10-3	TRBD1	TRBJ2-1	CAIRGTGQSNEQFF	TGTGCCATCAGGGGGACAGGGCAGAGCAATGAGCAGTTCTTC
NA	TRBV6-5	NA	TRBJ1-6	CASSYSGAGRSPLHF	TGTGCCAGCAGTTACTCGGGGGCAGGGCGCTCACCCCTCCACTTT
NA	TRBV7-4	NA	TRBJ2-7	CASSLVPRGF	TGTGCCAGCAGCTTAGTTCCCAGGGGATTC
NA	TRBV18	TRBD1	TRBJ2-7	CASSPNMGQGAYEQYF	TGTGCCAGCTCACCGAATATGGGACAGGGGGCTTACGAGCAGTACTTC
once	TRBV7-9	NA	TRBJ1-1	CASSRETVEAFF	TGTGCCAGCAGCCGAGAAACAGTCGAAGCTTTCTTT
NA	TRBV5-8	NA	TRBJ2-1	CASSTTWGVRSYNEQFF	TGTGCCAGCAGCACTACCTGGGGGGTTCGCTCCTACAATGAGCAGTTCTTC
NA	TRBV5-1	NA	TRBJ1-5	CASSLSGTGNQPQHF	TGCGCCAGCAGCTTGAGCGGGACGGGCAATCAGCCCCAGCATTTT
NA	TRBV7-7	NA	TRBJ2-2	CASSLGRGGQTYTGELFF	TGTGCTAGCAGCTTAGGAAGAGGAGGACAGACCTACACCGGGGAGCTGTTTTTT
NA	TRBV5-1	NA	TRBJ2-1	CASSLGWKGNEQFF	TGCGCCAGCAGCTTGGGGTGGAAGGGGAATGAGCAGTTCTTC
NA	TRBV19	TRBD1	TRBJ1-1	CASSIGQGADTEAFF	TGTGCCAGTAGTATCGGACAGGGGGCTGACACTGAAGCTTTCTTT
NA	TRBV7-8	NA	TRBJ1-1	CASSLAVSGNTEAFF	TGTGCCAGCAGCTTAGCGGTCTCGGGAAACACTGAAGCTTTCTTT
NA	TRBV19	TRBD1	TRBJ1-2	CASSTPQGNYGYTF	TGTGCCAGTAGTACCCCACAGGGGAACTATGGCTACACCTTC
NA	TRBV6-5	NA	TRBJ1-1	CASSFSTLKPEAFF	TGTGCCAGCAGTTTTTCAACTCTAAAACCTGAAGCTTTCTTT
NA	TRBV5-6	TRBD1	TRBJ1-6	CASSLPGTGTSPLHF	TGTGCCAGCAGCTTACCCGGGACAGGGACATCACCCCTCCACTTT
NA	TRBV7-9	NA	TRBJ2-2	CASSLASRELFF	TGTGCCAGCAGCTTAGCGTCTAGGGAGCTGTTTTTT
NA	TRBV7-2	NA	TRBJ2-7	CASSFTTGPYEQYF	TGTGCCAGCAGCTTCACCACTGGGCCATACGAGCAGTACTTC
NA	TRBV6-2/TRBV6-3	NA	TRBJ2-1	CASSYADSSSYNEQFF	TGTGCCAGCAGTTATGCCGACTCCAGCTCCTACAATGAGCAGTTCTTC
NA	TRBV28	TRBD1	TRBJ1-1	CASSLLAEGAPSFNTEAFF	TGTGCCAGCAGTTTGTTGGCTGAGGGGGCGCCGAGTTTTAACACTGAAGCTTTCTTT
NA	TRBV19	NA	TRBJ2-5	CASSNEGDRETQYF	TGTGCCAGTAGTAATGAAGGGGATCGAGAGACCCAGTACTTC